This T cell receptor (beta chain) was documented in a study of T cells in women clearing cervical HPV infection. The assay was immunoSEQ multiplex PCR, and TCRdb's table has in-frame clones only and misses some. This sample's table reports approximately 35,000 clones. Concerning this clone itself: The read is 3 residues too short to cover the CDR3 end, so that end is filled in from the germline J gene.

There are 15 residues in the CDR3. Germline CDR1 SNHLY, CDR2 FYNNEI. The V and J ends lost 5 bases and 2 bases respectively, with 12 bases between them. The sequenced sample was blood buffy coat. The sequence was collected from a woman between 18 and 70 years old with a cervical HPV16 infection that either progressed to CIN3+ or cleared (not recorded which). The rearrangement links TRBV2 to TRBJ2-2; the D is unclear. The covered CDR3 bases are TGTGCCAGCAGTAGTAGTCAAACCAACACCGGGGAG. It encodes CASSSSQTNTGE. The whole CDR3 sequence reads CASSSSQTNTGELFF.